These 9 T cell receptor beta chains share one sample of origin, sequenced in a study of technical replicates of blood from several donors. Libraries were prepared by immunoSEQ multiplex PCR; TCRdb keeps only in-frame clonotypes and omits some of them. The data hold approximately 70,000 clones, with less than 97% observed a single time. The sequenced sample was T cells isolated from PBMCs. The receptors shown here come from a human donor in good health.

The rearrangement uses TRBV18 and TRBJ2-3; 10 positions agree with TRBD1. Trimming at V came to 4 bases and at J to 4 bases, leaving 2 bases not matched to a gene. Germline loops: CDR1 KGHSH, CDR2 LQKENI. CDR3 length: 14 residues. The CDR3 sequence is CASSRDRGSDTQYF. The CDR3 nucleotides are TGTGCCAGCTCACGGGACAGGGGATCAGATACGCAGTATTTT.

The genes are TRBV18 and TRBJ2-7; 11 bases agree with TRBD2. Per the germline V gene, CDR1 is KGHSH and CDR2 is LQKENI. This CDR3 contains 17 residues. Trimming took 3 bases from V and 8 from J; bases not matched to a gene: 15. This chain's CDR3 is CASSPSPKGLAASQQYF. In DNA form, the CDR3 reads TGTGCCAGCTCACCGTCGCCGAAGGGACTAGCGGCCTCTCAGCAGTACTTC.

The count of this clone is one. V usage is TRBV19 and J usage is TRBJ1-2; D uncertain. Germline loops: CDR1 LNHDA, CDR2 SQIVND (reference sequence). The V end was cut by 6 bases, the J end by 10 bases, with 15 bases between. The CDR3 runs to 12 residues. CDR3 residues: CASSRSLDFYTF. DNA of the CDR3: TGTGCCAGTAGCCGATCCCTCGACTTCTACACCTTC.

This clone appeared a single time. This sequence joins TRBV2 and TRBJ2-7, with a tentative D call TRBD2 (5 bases). V was clipped by 1 base and J by 9 bases, with 10 bases between them. There are 12 residues in the CDR3. Germline assignment: CDR1 SNHLY and CDR2 FYNNEI. The CDR3 is CASSEGAAGQYF. As DNA, the CDR3 is TGTGCCAGCAGTGAAGGAGCTGCGGGGCAGTACTTC.

V usage is TRBV10-2 and J usage is TRBJ2-7; D may be TRBD2 (5 bases). Germline assignment: CDR1 WSHSY and CDR2 SAAADI. Trimming stripped 6 bases from V and 2 bases from J, with 5 bases between. CDR3 length equals 11 residues. CDR3 bases: TGCGCCAGCAGCGGGGCCTACGAGCAGTACTTC. It yields the protein CASSGAYEQYF.

This clone was found once. The rearrangement uses TRBV6-5 and TRBJ2-7, with 9 bases identical to TRBD2. Per the germline V gene, CDR1 is MNHEY and CDR2 is SVGAGI. The V gene end was trimmed by 0 bases and the J gene end by 7 bases; junction bases not matched to a gene: 7. This CDR3 has 15 residues. The CDR3 region has the DNA TGTGCCAGCAGTTACTCGATAGCGGGAGTCGGTGAGCAGTACTTC. Its translation is CASSYSIAGVGEQYF.

The V and J genes are TRBV6-6 and TRBJ2-1, with 7 bases fitting TRBD2. J lost 5 bases, V lost 3 bases, and 7 bases had no gene match. CDR1 is MNHNY and CDR2 is SVGAGI in the germline V gene (reference sequence). This CDR3 contains 15 residues. The CDR3 protein is CASSYGGGPNNEQFF. As DNA, the CDR3 is TGTGCCAGCAGTTATGGGGGAGGGCCGAACAATGAGCAGTTCTTC.

This clone was found once. J is TRBJ2-7 and V is TRBV6-6; D remains unclear. The CDR3 has 13 residues. With 1 base removed from V and 3 bases from J, the gap between germline ends came to 7 bases. Per the germline V gene, CDR1 is MNHNY and CDR2 is SVGAGI (reference sequence). This chain's CDR3 is CASSYLYGYEQYF. The CDR3 nucleotides are TGTGCCAGCAGTTACTTATACGGCTACGAGCAGTACTTC.

This clone was recorded at least ten times. CDR3 sequence (DNA): TGCGCCAGCAGCCGATCCCGGGACAGTAAGAATGAGCAGTTCTTC. The encoded protein is CASSRSRDSKNEQFF. V and J are TRBV4-1 and TRBJ2-1, with 7 bases identical to TRBD1. V shed 4 bases, J shed 7 bases, and the junction held 10 bases outside the gene matches. The CDR3 loop spans 15 amino acids. Germline-derived CDR1 and CDR2 are MGHRA and YSYEKL.